Below are 3 T cell receptor beta chains sequenced from a single sample in a study of T cells in Graves' hyperthyroidism and ophthalmopathy. Researchers amplified the TCR beta CDR3 regions from RNA transcripts. HTBI primers were the set used in a first-round RT-PCR of the TCR CDR3. TCRdb reprocessed the multiplex PCR reads with MiXCR, giving one entry per CDR3 protein. This repertoire shows some 300,000 distinct CDR3 sequences, approximately 12% found once; its top ten account for 7.8%. Sequences were obtained from blood. These receptors were taken from a woman in her 30s with Graves' hyperthyroidism that later progressed to Graves' ophthalmopathy.

This clonotype occurred many times. The genes are TRBV5-6 and TRBJ2-1, with a possible D match to TRBD1 (6 bases). V was pared by 4 bases and J by 6 bases, with 11 bases between. The CDR3 is made up of 13 amino acids. Germline assignment: CDR1 SGHDT and CDR2 YYEEEE. CDR3 sequence reads: CASSVEQGNEQFF. For the CDR3, the DNA is TGTGCCAGCAGCGTAGAACAGGGCAATGAGCAGTTCTTC.

This clonotype was seen many times. V and J are TRBV20-1 and TRBJ2-7; TRBD2 is a possible D gene (6 bases). CDR3 length: 15 residues. From germline, CDR1 is DFQATT and CDR2 SNEGSKA (reference sequence). Trimming removed 3 bases at V and 2 bases at J, with 17 bases between. The CDR3 DNA reads TGCAGTGCTAGTGGGGCACTAGCTGCAACCTACGAGCAGTACTTC. It specifies CSASGALAATYEQYF.

This clonotype was detected a few times. This chain connects TRBV9 to TRBJ2-7; possibly TRBD1 or TRBD2 for D (5 bases each). The CDR3 contains 14 residues. Trimming pared 2 bases from V and 5 bases from J, leaving 14 bases between. Germline V lookup: CDR1 SGDLS, CDR2 YYNGEE. CDR3 amino acids: CASSVGQGEDEQYF. CDR3 DNA: TGTGCCAGCAGCGTGGGGCAGGGAGAGGACGAGCAGTACTTC.